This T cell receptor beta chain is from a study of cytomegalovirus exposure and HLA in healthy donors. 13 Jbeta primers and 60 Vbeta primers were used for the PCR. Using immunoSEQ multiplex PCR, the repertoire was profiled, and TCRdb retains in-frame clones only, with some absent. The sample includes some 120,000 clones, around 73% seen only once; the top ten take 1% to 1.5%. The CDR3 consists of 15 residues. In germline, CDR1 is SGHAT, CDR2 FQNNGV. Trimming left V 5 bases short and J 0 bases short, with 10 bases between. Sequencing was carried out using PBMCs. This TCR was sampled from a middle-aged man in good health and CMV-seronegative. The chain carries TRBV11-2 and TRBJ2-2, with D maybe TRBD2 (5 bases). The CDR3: CASSPPGTNTGELFF. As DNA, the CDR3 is TGTGCCAGCAGCCCTCCGGGAACGAACACCGGGGAGCTGTTTTTT. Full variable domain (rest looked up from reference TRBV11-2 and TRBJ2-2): EAGVAQSPRYKIIEKRQSVAFWCNPISGHATLYWYQQILGQGPKLLIQFQNNGVVDDSQLPKDRFSAERLKGVDSTLKIQPAKLEDSAVYLCASSPPGTNTGELFFGEGSRLTVL.